This note documents a single T cell receptor beta chain sequence. The CDR3 is 14 amino acids. V lost 4 bases and J lost 4, with 11 bases in between. Germline CDR1 reads LGHNA; CDR2 reads YSLEER. Patients from Seattle were sampled longitudinally, starting during active infection. This entry comes from a study of blood T cell repertoires in COVID-19. About the research overall: Some COVID-19 samples were acute and others convalescent; all came from the United States, Italy and Spain. PBMCs, B-cell-depleted T cells, or T cells provided the cDNA or gDNA that made up the material.

Methods used by the authors: The authors estimated nucleated cell counts from reference gene primer amplification. Generated by immunoSEQ multiplex PCR, the TCRdb table keeps only in-frame clones and is missing some. V and J calls plus clone size are reproduced from that table; the DNA served to infer D and trimming. The sample records some 150,000 clones, roughly 88% being singletons. The sequence was collected from a woman aged 55-75 years with COVID-19, enrolled during active disease. Material: peripheral blood. This chain uses TRBV4-3 with TRBJ1-3; D gene unclear. For the CDR3, the DNA is TGCGCCAGCAGCCCGGGAGTCTTCGGAAACACCATATATTTT. Its translation is CASSPGVFGNTIYF.